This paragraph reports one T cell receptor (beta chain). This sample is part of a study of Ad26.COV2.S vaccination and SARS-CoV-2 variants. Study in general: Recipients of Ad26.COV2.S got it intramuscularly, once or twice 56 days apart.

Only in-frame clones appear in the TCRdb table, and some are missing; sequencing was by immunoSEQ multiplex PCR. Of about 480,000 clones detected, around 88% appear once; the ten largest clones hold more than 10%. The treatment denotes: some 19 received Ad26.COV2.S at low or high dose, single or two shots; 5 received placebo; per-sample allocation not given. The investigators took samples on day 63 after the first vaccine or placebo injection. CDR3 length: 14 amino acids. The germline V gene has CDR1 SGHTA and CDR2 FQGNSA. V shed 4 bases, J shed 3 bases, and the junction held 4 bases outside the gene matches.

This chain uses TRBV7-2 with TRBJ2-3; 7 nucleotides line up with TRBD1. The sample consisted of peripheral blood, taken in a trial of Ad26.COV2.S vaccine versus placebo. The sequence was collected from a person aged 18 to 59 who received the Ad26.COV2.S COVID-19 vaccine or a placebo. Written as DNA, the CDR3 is TGTGCCAGCAGCTCCCAGGGGGAAACAGATACGCAGTATTTT. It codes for CASSSQGETDTQYF. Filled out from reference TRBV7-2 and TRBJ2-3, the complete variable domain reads GAGVSQSPSNKVTEKGKDVELRCDPISGHTALYWYRQSLGQGLEFLIYFQGNSAPDKSGLPSDRFSAERTGGSVSTLTIQRTQQEDSAVYLCASSSQGETDTQYFGPGTRLTVL.